The rows below give T cell receptor beta chains drawn from one sample of a study of blood T cells in healthy people across ages. TCRdb recomputed calls from the 5' RACE reads with MiXCR, one row per CDR3 protein. The profile covers fewer than 1,200,000 distinct CDR3 sequences, with approximately 26% appearing a single time and around 0.75% taken by the ten largest. The sample also formed part of further work on T cells of mothers and their children.

The source material was blood. These receptor sequences come from a girl aged 2 to 9 in good health. The CDR3 runs from the conserved cysteine through the conserved F or W. Clone size, where shown, is once, few, many, or a class for clones that have expanded.

v_call,clone_size,j_call,cdr3_aa
TRBV5-5,-,TRBJ1-5,CASSLRVTNQPQHF
TRBV29-1,-,TRBJ1-1,CSVRQLLANTEAFF
TRBV20-1,few,-,CSAGSDRASEQFF
TRBV29-1,few,TRBJ2-1,CSVDYPSDEQFF
TRBV9,few,-,CVSSALIRTSADEQYF
TRBV5-6,-,TRBJ2-7,CASSLGGGLFYEQYF
TRBV12-3/TRBV12-4,once,TRBJ1-2,CASSFKGNGYTF
TRBV20-1,-,TRBJ1-4,CSTTKNEKLFF
TRBV29-1,few,TRBJ2-1,CSVDFWVGTSGDLNEQFF
TRBV25-1,few,TRBJ2-3,CASSAKRCTDTQYF
TRBV12-3/TRBV12-4,few,TRBJ2-3,CASSPFERGADTQYF
TRBV29-1,few,TRBJ1-1,CSVRGVYRTEAFF
TRBV5-1,-,TRBJ2-7,CASSRTGHEQYF
TRBV5-1,-,TRBJ2-7,CASSLAGTDGDEQYF
TRBV24-1,-,TRBJ2-1,CATMAGPNYNEQFF
TRBV2,-,TRBJ2-3,CASSETSGGSRAQYF
TRBV13,few,TRBJ2-3,CASSNPRGGYDTDTQYF
TRBV29-1,-,TRBJ2-3,CSAEGLADTDTQYF
TRBV11-3,-,TRBJ2-3,CASSFPQTDTQYF
TRBV12-3/TRBV12-4,-,TRBJ1-1,CASSPPTGWGEAFF
TRBV15,-,TRBJ2-5,CATSREGTLGKTPYF
TRBV7-9,-,-,CASSSASGTRSFYEQYF
TRBV10-1,few,TRBJ1-3,CASSQTINSGPGNTIYF
TRBV7-3,few,TRBJ1-2,CASSPGHSHGYTF
TRBV28,many,TRBJ2-1,CASSLAAGGLLNEQFF
TRBV20-1,-,-,CSAFPGTTDNEQFF
TRBV29-1,-,TRBJ1-1,CSVSDTEAFF
TRBV7-2,-,TRBJ2-3,CTSSWGGAGGDTQYF
TRBV27,-,TRBJ2-5,CASRIAGEEETQYF
TRBV10-3,-,TRBJ2-1,CAISRTEGMDEQFF
TRBV5-6,-,TRBJ2-5,CASSLVLSGVTQYF
TRBV7-9,-,TRBJ2-5,CASMENEETQYF
TRBV7-3,-,TRBJ2-7,CASSPLGGSSYEQYF
TRBV6-1,-,TRBJ1-1,CASSLTGEGTEAFF
TRBV27,-,TRBJ1-5,CASSPLSGQGVNQPQHF
TRBV7-9,few,-,CASSLGSMPLHEQYF
TRBV4-1,-,TRBJ2-1,CASSTYEAGGNNEQFF
TRBV20-1,few,-,CSARDPGLAGIYEQYF
TRBV3-1,few,TRBJ2-4,CACRDSSVKNIQYF
TRBV3-1,-,TRBJ2-7,CASSRNGGTPTYEQYF
TRBV25-1,once,TRBJ2-7,CASSDYLADNEQYF